This T cell receptor beta chain was identified during a study of shared clonotypes between healthy human individuals (dated by TCRdb to the early 2020s). In the study overall: The cohort included a few men and a couple of women between 18 and 49 years of age. To estimate repertoire size and how much clonotypes are shared between individuals, the study performed deep sequencing of blood TCR repertoires from five healthy adults. For each donor, CD4 naive and CD4 memory were each run on three plates, CD8 naive on two plates, and CD8 memory on one plate. Libraries were prepared and TCR repertoires were sequenced by different laboratories using diverse techniques, in order to increase sequencing depth and limit assay-specific biases. Between about 0.9 and 8.9 billion PBMCs per donor were obtained by leukapheresis.

Points on this clone: No cognate antigen has been identified for it. Base-call qualities are not available, and no considerably larger clone is one nucleotide away.

Here is what the overall study found, with its caveats: Estimated clonotype richness was generally larger for naive than for memory subsets. Even with the large sequencing depth, rarefaction of the sorted-subset datasets indicated that sequencing was incomplete. Around 5.4% of naive CD4, 3.5% of naive CD8, around 2.3% of memory CD4, and approximately 0.4% of memory CD8 clonotypes were shared across several donors. Because the study included only a small number of donors, the genetic and exposure-history diversity represented was limited. Compared with non-shared clonotypes, clonotypes shared by all four sorted-subset donors had higher generation probabilities. Sampling was restricted to blood, and TCR repertoires in tissues likely differ from the TCR repertoires found in blood. Based on pairwise subsampling, the degree of clonotype sharing among donors was expected to be affected by sequencing depth.

The CDR3 contains 19 residues, cysteine and phenylalanine counted. The sequence is cut down to CDR3 DNA, 57 bases in frame from base 1. For the CD8 naive samples, CD45RO-negative cells were positively selected for CCR7, yielding a CD45RA+CCR7+ population from which TemRA cells were excluded. Donors were healthy HIV-negative adults with no recently reported acute infections or vaccinations. All donors were Caucasian adults living in Nashville, Tennessee, USA. After blood collection by leukapheresis, PBMCs were isolated using Ficoll-Histopaque density gradient centrifugation and then cryopreserved in the vapor phase of liquid nitrogen. Analytical flow cytometry was used to check the purity and quantity of every magnetically sorted T cell population. Each sorted fraction had its genomic DNA isolated and then quantified by UV absorbance on a Nanodrop 2000c. Using the deep immunoSEQ assay, multiplex PCR amplified TCR CDR3 regions from genomic DNA. For each cell subset, the extracted genomic DNA was distributed evenly across all wells of several immunoSEQ 96-well plates, and each plate served as one replicate. For sorted subsets, about 200 ng genomic DNA, equal to tens of thousands of T cell genomes, was loaded into each replicate PCR. Purified libraries were quantified with a Qubit 3.0 fluorometer, sized on a Bioanalyzer 2100, and re-quantified with the KAPA Library Quantification kit. Every immunoSEQ 96-well plate was sequenced on a separate single-read 150-cycle Illumina NextSeq 550 flow cell. Turning to the authors' computational methods: Because only junctional sequences without quality scores were contained in the immunoSEQ output, filtering matching that applied to full-length reads could not be performed. Sequences were annotated with PyIR, a Python wrapper for IgBLAST v1.9, and V/J genes and CDR3 were assigned using IMGT germline references. Reads with weak V/J assignments (E-value above 1e-6), missing CDR3, stop codons, out-of-frame junctions, or ambiguous translated residues were removed. V3J clonotypes were defined by identical inferred V gene, J gene, and CDR3 amino acid sequence. To compute the percentage overlap between repertoires, the number of shared unique clonotypes was divided by the size of the smaller repertoire. Repertoire richness was assessed with RTK rarefaction, the Chao1 estimator, and Recon v2.1 estimates of unobserved clonotypes. Generation probabilities for all TCRbeta clonotypes obtained by the gDNA method from a handful of donors were computed using OLGA. Sourced from immuneACCESS, this table was stored by TCRdb with only in-frame sequences that have V and J called. A share of the clones is absent; for the studies checked, an unresolved V gene accounts for under half, and the remainder has no known explanation. V, J and clone size derive from that table, while D and trimming were established from the DNA sequence. In this sample the table shows about 680,000 clones, roughly nine tenths of which occur a single time. The biggest ten clones account for approximately 24% of the sample.

Sequencing used naive CD8+ T cells sorted from blood. This specimen's cell subset or site label, interpreted: CD45RA+CCR7+. This clonotype was obtained from a young man in good health. Recombination linked TRBV21-1 to TRBJ2-2; the table's D call, TRBD1, has no DNA check behind it. TRBV21-1 is designated a pseudogene. The CDR3 region reads CASSTPRQGKPPNTGELFF. The sequenced DNA: TGTGCCAGCAGCACTCCGAGACAGGGAAAGCCCCCGAACACCGGGGAGCTGTTTTTT.